Listed below are T cell receptor beta chains from one sample, sequenced in a study of PD-1 blockade in classical Hodgkin lymphoma. Data came from immunoSEQ multiplex PCR; TCRdb stores just in-frame clones and leaves some out. Of approximately 31,000 clones in the sample, 94% are singletons; the top ten hold 2% to 2.5%. The sequenced sample was peripheral blood mononuclear cells (PBMCs). The receptors originated from a human donor with classical Hodgkin lymphoma. CDR3s include the opening cysteine and the closing phenylalanine or tryptophan. A D gene is named only where the DNA matches it firmly. Rows give clone size only sometimes, using once, few, many, or a class for an expanded clone.

d_call clone_size j_call v_call cdr3_nt cdr3_aa
- - TRBJ2-2 TRBV6-9 TGTGCCAGCAGCCAAGGAAGGGGACCCGGGGAGCTGTTTTTT CASSQGRGPGELFF
TRBD1 - TRBJ1-6 TRBV4-2 TGTGCCAGCACCCAGACCAGGGAGGGGGCATCCTATAATTCACCCCTCCACTTT CASTQTREGASYNSPLHF
- - TRBJ2-3 TRBV9 TGTGCCAGCAGCGCCAGGGGAGACGCCGGGGGAGATACGCAGTATTTT CASSARGDAGGDTQYF
TRBD1 once TRBJ2-1 TRBV27 TGTGCCAGCAGGGGACAGGGGGTCTCCTACAATGAGCAGTTCTTC CASRGQGVSYNEQFF
- - TRBJ2-6 TRBV25-1 TGTGCCAGCAGTGAATTAGGGGGGTACAGCTCTGGGGCCAACGTCCTGACTTTC CASSELGGYSSGANVLTF
- - TRBJ1-1 TRBV7-6 TGTGCCAGCAGCTTTTTCCAGGGGCGGGGGGTCACTGAAGCTTTCTTT CASSFFQGRGVTEAFF
- - TRBJ1-1 TRBV6-5 TGTGCCAGCAGTTACGCTGTTGGGGGTTGGACTGAAGCTTTCTTT CASSYAVGGWTEAFF
- - TRBJ1-1 TRBV6-5 TGTGCCAGCAGTTACTCAATGGATGGTAAAGAAGCTTTCTTT CASSYSMDGKEAFF
- - TRBJ1-2 TRBV30 TGTGCCTGGAGTCGGTTAAACTATGGCTACACCTTC CAWSRLNYGYTF
TRBD1 - TRBJ2-5 TRBV6-1 TGTGCCAGCAGTGGCGGGACAGGGTGGGAGACCCAGTACTTC CASSGGTGWETQYF
- - TRBJ1-4 TRBV2 TGTGCCAGCAGTGAGGGAGGAGTGGGGAAACTGTTTTTT CASSEGGVGKLFF
- - TRBJ1-5 TRBV5-6 TGTGCCAGCAGCCTGCACCTTAGCAATCAGCCCCAGCATTTT CASSLHLSNQPQHF
TRBD2 - TRBJ2-1 TRBV7-9 TGTGCCAGCAGCTTCCTAGCGGGAGGAGGCTCCTACAATGAGCAGTTCTTC CASSFLAGGGSYNEQFF
- - TRBJ1-3 TRBV7-2 TGTGCCAGCAGGGGGATACTCCTAAGGGGTCTCTCTGGAAACACCATATATTTT CASRGILLRGLSGNTIYF
- - TRBJ1-6 TRBV25-1 TGTGCCAGCAGCCCTAGGGGAGGGAAACCCCTCCACTTT CASSPRGGKPLHF
- - TRBJ1-2 TRBV4-1 TGCGCCAGCAGCCAAGATCTGCAGGCAAGTAACTATGGCTACACCTTC CASSQDLQASNYGYTF
TRBD2 - TRBJ2-2 TRBV7-7 TGTGCCAGCAGCTTTTTAGCGGGAGAGAACACCGGGGAGCTGTTTTTT CASSFLAGENTGELFF
TRBD1 - TRBJ2-7 TRBV6-5 TGTGCCAGCAGTCACAGGGGGTGGTACGAGCAGTACTTC CASSHRGWYEQYF